The present T cell receptor (beta chain) was sequenced within a study of CD8+ T cells in alopecia areata. Turning to the study itself: Affected scalp percentage gauged treated patients' severity.

As to treatment: oral pan-JAK inhibitor, 5-10 mg twice daily. Samples from alopecia areata patients were lesional scalp punch biopsies and peripheral blood. Extracted RNA was reverse transcribed, and the resulting cDNA served as sequencing template. Clones were sequenced by immunoSEQ multiplex PCR, and TCRdb holds only the in-frame ones, with some missing. Of under 200,000 clones listed, 55% to 75% were seen once; the top ten hold roughly 0.91%. V dropped 8 bases and J dropped 5; count of bases not matched to a gene: 8. Germline CDR1 and CDR2: MNHEY and SMNVEV (reference sequence). This CDR3 comprises 13 residues. This clone was seen once.

Sequenced material: CD4+ T cells sorted from blood, taken at week 4, from a patient treated with tofacitinib. The receptor was derived from a human donor with alopecia areata. This sequence joins TRBV27 and TRBJ1-2, with 7 bases aligning to TRBD1. This chain's CDR3 is CASGVGQTYGYTF. The CDR3 DNA sequence: TGTGCCAGCGGGGTGGGACAGACTTATGGCTACACCTTC.